This entry concerns a single T cell receptor (beta chain). At the DNA level, this CDR3 is encoded by other sequences in the same sample as well. Clones were sequenced by immunoSEQ multiplex PCR, and TCRdb holds only the in-frame ones, with some missing. This sample carries 110,000 to 150,000 clones, roughly 90% of them seen once, and the ten largest clones take under 14%. This record belongs to a study of cytotoxic CD8 clonotypes in ibrutinib-treated CLL. The CDR3 has 12 amino acids. Germline-derived CDR1 and CDR2 are LNHDA and SQIVND (reference sequence). Deletions cut 3 bases from V and 4 bases from J, with 4 bases between.

This clonotype was sampled from a human donor with chronic lymphocytic leukemia. The source material was PBMCs, sampled after 12 months of ibrutinib treatment. The chain joins TRBV19 to TRBJ1-5; D gene uncertain. The CDR3 DNA reads as TGTGCCAGTAGTATCCGGAATCAGCCCCAGCATTTT. Encoded protein: CASSIRNQPQHF.